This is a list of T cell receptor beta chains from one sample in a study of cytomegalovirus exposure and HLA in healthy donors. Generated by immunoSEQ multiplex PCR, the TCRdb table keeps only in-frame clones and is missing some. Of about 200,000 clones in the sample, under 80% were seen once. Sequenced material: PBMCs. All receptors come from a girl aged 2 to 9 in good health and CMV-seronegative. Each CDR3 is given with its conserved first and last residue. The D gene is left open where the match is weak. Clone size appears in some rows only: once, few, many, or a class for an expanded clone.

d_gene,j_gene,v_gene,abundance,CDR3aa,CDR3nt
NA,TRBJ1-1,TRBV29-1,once,CSVVRLDSHTEAFF,TGCAGCGTTGTCCGCCTCGACAGTCACACTGAAGCTTTCTTT
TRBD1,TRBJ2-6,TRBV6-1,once,CASSPTGPNNVLTF,TGTGCCAGCAGTCCGACAGGGCCCAACAACGTCCTGACTTTC
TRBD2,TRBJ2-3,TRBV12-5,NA,CASGRTSGSTDTQYF,TGTGCTAGTGGAAGGACTAGCGGAAGCACAGATACGCAGTATTTT
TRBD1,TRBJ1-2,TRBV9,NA,CASSVGSGGLNYGYTF,TGTGCCAGCAGCGTCGGTTCAGGGGGCCTCAACTATGGCTACACCTTC
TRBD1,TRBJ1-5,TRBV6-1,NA,CASSTTGDQPQHF,TGTGCCAGCAGTACAACAGGGGATCAGCCCCAGCATTTT
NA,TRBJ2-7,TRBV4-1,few,CASSQTGTEGYEQYF,TGCGCCAGCAGCCAAACCGGGACGGAGGGCTACGAGCAGTACTTC
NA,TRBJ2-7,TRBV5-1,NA,CASSLDSSSYEQYF,TGCGCCAGCAGCTTAGACTCCAGCTCCTACGAGCAGTACTTC
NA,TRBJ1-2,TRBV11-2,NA,CASSSYRVNYGYTF,TGTGCCAGCAGCTCCTACCGCGTTAACTATGGCTACACCTTC
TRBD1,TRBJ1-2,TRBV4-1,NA,CASSQNTGGVGYGYTF,TGCGCCAGCAGCCAAAATACAGGGGGCGTCGGCTATGGCTACACCTTC
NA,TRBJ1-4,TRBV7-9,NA,CASSREGSGEKLFF,TGTGCCAGCAGCAGGGAGGGTTCTGGGGAAAAACTGTTTTTT
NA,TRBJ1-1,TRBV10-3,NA,CAIRDISDTEAFF,TGTGCCATCAGGGACATTTCCGACACTGAAGCTTTCTTT
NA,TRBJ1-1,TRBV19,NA,CSTGPGMGTEAFF,TGTTCGACCGGCCCGGGAATGGGCACTGAAGCTTTCTTT
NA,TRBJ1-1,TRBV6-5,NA,CASSKGRGTEAFF,TGTGCCAGCAGCAAGGGGAGGGGCACTGAAGCTTTCTTT
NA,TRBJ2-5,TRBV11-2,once,CASSSYASGDPQYF,TGTGCCAGCAGCTCGTACGCTAGTGGAGACCCCCAGTACTTC
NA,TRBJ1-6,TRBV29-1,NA,CSASEGGIVHF,TGCAGCGCCAGCGAGGGCGGAATTGTCCACTTT
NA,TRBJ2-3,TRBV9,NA,CASSVAWAVTDTQYF,TGTGCCAGCAGCGTGGCGTGGGCTGTGACAGATACGCAGTATTTT
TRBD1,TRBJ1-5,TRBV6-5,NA,CASSRTGVGQPQHF,TGTGCCAGCAGCCGGACAGGGGTAGGTCAGCCCCAGCATTTT
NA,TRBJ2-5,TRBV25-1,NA,CASSDFTGAGTKTQYF,TGTGCCAGCAGTGACTTTACCGGGGCGGGGACGAAGACCCAGTACTTC
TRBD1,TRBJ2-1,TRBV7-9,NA,CASSSRQGADEQFF,TGTGCCAGCAGCTCAAGACAGGGGGCGGATGAGCAGTTCTTC
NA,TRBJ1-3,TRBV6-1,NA,CASSELLSGNTIYF,TGTGCCAGCAGTGAATTACTCTCTGGAAACACCATATATTTT
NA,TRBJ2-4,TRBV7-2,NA,CASSTAGGGRDIQYF,TGTGCCAGCAGCACCGCTGGGGGCGGGCGTGACATTCAGTACTTC
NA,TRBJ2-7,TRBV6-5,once,CASSQARGYEQYF,TGTGCCAGCAGCCAAGCCAGGGGATACGAGCAGTACTTC
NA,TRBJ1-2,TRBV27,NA,CASSVTGTSYGYTF,TGTGCCAGCAGCGTCACAGGGACCTCCTATGGCTACACCTTC
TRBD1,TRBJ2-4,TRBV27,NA,CASSPTTGDIQYF,TGTGCCAGCAGTCCGACTACAGGGGACATTCAGTACTTC
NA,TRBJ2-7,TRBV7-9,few,CSSSFLHTYEQYF,TGTTCCAGCAGCTTCCTCCACACCTACGAGCAGTACTTC
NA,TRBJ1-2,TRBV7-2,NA,CASSFRARGYGYTF,NA
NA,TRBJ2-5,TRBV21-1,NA,CASSKVGGGVKETQYF,TGTGCCAGCAGCAAAGTGGGGGGAGGGGTTAAAGAGACCCAGTACTTC
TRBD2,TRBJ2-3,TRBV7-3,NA,CASSARRGGPDTQYF,TGTGCCAGCAGCGCTCGGCGGGGGGGCCCGGATACGCAGTATTTT
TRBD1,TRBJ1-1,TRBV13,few,CASSTGQGYTEAFF,TGTGCCAGCAGCACGGGACAGGGGTACACTGAAGCTTTCTTT
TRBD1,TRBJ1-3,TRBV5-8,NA,CASSFRQGLSGNTIYF,TGTGCCAGCAGCTTCCGACAGGGACTCTCTGGAAACACCATATATTTT
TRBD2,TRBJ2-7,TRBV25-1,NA,CASSRKTSGGSYEQYF,TGTGCCAGCAGTAGAAAGACTAGCGGGGGTTCCTACGAGCAGTACTTC
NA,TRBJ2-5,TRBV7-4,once,CASSFANSETQYF,TGTGCCAGCAGCTTCGCGAATTCGGAGACCCAGTACTTC
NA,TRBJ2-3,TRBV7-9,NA,CASSLSSPPRTQYF,TGTGCCAGCAGCTTATCAAGCCCCCCGAGGACGCAGTATTTT
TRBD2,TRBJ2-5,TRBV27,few,CASSLSGLAGVETQYF,TGTGCCAGCAGTTTATCCGGCCTAGCGGGAGTCGAGACCCAGTACTTC
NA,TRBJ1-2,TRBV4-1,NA,CASSQGLTRADEKNYGYTF,TGCGCCAGCAGCCAAGGTTTGACCAGGGCCGACGAGAAAAACTATGGCTACACCTTC
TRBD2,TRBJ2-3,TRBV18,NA,CASSPREGDTQYF,TGTGCCAGCTCCCCCAGGGAGGGGGATACGCAGTATTTT
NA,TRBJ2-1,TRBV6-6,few,CASGAGTGRNNEQFF,TGTGCCAGCGGCGCCGGGACGGGGAGGAACAATGAGCAGTTCTTC
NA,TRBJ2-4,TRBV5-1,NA,CASSLGGNDIQYF,TGCGCCAGCAGCTTAGGCGGGAATGACATTCAGTACTTC
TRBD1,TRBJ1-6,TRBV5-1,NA,CASSRTGPPNSPLHF,TGCGCCAGCAGTCGGACAGGGCCCCCTAATTCACCCCTCCACTTT
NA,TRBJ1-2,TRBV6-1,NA,CASSEGGRDYGYTF,TGTGCCAGCAGTGAAGGCGGAAGAGACTATGGCTACACCTTC
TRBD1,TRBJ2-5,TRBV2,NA,CASSGDSGGETQYF,TGTGCCAGCAGTGGGGACAGTGGTGGCGAGACCCAGTACTTC
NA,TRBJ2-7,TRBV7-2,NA,CASSYGTPSYEQYF,TGTGCCAGCAGCTACGGGACTCCGTCCTACGAGCAGTACTTC
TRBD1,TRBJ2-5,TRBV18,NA,CASSPQGVQETQYF,TGTGCCAGCTCACCTCAGGGGGTTCAAGAGACCCAGTACTTC
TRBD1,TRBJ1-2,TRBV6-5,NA,CASSYSGQGIYGYTF,TGTGCCAGCAGTTACTCTGGACAGGGGATCTATGGCTACACCTTC
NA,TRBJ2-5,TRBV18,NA,CASSAGTQEETQYF,TGTGCCAGCTCAGCCGGGACACAAGAAGAGACCCAGTACTTC